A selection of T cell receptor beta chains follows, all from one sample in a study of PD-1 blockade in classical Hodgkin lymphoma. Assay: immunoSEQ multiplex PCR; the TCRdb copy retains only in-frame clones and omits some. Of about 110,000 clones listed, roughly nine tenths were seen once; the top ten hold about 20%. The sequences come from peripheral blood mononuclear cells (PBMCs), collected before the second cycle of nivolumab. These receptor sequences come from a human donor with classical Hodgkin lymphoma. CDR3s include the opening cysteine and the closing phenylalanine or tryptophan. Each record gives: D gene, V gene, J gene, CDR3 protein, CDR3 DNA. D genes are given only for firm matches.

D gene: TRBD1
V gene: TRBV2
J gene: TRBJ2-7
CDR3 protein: CASTLGQRSYEQYF
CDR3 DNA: TGTGCCAGCACCCTGGGACAGCGCTCCTACGAGCAGTACTTC

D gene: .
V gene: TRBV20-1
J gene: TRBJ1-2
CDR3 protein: CSARQEGYTF
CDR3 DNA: TGCAGTGCTCGACAGGAGGGCTACACCTTC

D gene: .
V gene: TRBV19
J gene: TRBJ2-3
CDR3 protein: CASRSTDTQYF
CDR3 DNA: TGTGCCAGCCGTAGCACAGATACGCAGTATTTT

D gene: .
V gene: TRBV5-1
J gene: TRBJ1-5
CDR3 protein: CASSLETGNQPQHF
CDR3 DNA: TGCGCCAGCAGCTTGGAGACAGGCAATCAGCCCCAGCATTTT

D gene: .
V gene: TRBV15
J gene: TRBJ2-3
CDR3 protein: CATSLGGGIGTDTQYF
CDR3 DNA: TGTGCCACCAGCCTCGGGGGTGGGATTGGTACAGATACGCAGTATTTT

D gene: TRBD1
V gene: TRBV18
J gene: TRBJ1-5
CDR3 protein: CASHTDRDGQPQHF
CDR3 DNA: TGTGCCAGCCATACGGACAGGGATGGTCAGCCCCAGCATTTT

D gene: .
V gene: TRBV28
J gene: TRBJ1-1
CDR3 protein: CASSPAAGFLDTEAFF
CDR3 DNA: TGTGCCAGCAGTCCCGCGGCGGGATTTCTCGACACTGAAGCTTTCTTT

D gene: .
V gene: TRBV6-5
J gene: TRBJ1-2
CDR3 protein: CASSDKGGYGYTF
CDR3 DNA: TGTGCCAGCTCGGACAAAGGGGGGTATGGCTACACCTTC

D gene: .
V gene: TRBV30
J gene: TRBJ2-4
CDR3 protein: CAWSVWGGQTKNIQYF
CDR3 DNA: TGTGCCTGGAGTGTATGGGGGGGACAGACCAAAAACATTCAGTACTTC

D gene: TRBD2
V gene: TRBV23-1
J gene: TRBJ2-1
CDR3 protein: CASSQDLSGGYNEQFF
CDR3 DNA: TGCGCCAGCAGTCAAGACCTCAGCGGGGGCTACAATGAGCAGTTCTTC

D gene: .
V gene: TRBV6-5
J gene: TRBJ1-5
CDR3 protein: CASSDNRVSWAKHF
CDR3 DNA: TGTGCCAGCAGTGATAACAGGGTTTCCTGGGCAAAGCATTTT

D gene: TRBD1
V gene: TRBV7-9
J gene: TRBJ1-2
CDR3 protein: CASSRRDRGNYGYTF
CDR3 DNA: TGTGCCAGCAGCCGCCGGGACAGGGGCAACTATGGCTACACCTTC